These 21 T cell receptor beta chains were all obtained from the same sample, sequenced in a study of cytomegalovirus exposure and HLA in healthy donors. Primers for the PCR totalled 60 Vbeta and 13 Jbeta. The assay was immunoSEQ multiplex PCR, and TCRdb's table has in-frame clones only and misses some. The sample contains about 80,000 clones, 60% to 80% of which appear only once. What was sequenced was PBMCs. These receptors all come from a woman in her forties or fifties in good health and CMV-seropositive.

The chain is built from TRBV6-5 and TRBJ2-1, with 13 bases matching TRBD2. Looked up from germline, CDR1 is MNHEY and CDR2 is SVGAGI. V dropped 2 bases and J dropped 7; count of bases not matched to a gene: 5. This CDR3 contains 16 residues. The CDR3 loop is CASSYPGLAGRNEQFF. DNA for the CDR3: TGTGCCAGCAGTTACCCGGGACTAGCGGGAAGGAATGAGCAGTTCTTC.

The chain joins TRBV2 to TRBJ1-4; D may be TRBD1 (6 bases). The CDR3 totals 15 residues. The V end lost 3 bases, the J end lost 7 bases, and 15 bases lay between the germline ends. Germline loops: CDR1 SNHLY, CDR2 FYNNEI. CDR3 in amino acids: CASSDSGGGGEKLFF. Here the CDR3 DNA reads TGTGCCAGCAGTGACTCGGGGGGCGGAGGTGAAAAACTGTTTTTT.

This clone occurred once. V gene TRBV28 combines with J gene TRBJ1-2; weak D call: TRBD1 (6 bases). Per the germline V gene, CDR1 is MDHEN and CDR2 is SYDVKM. Trimming left V 8 bases short and J 0 bases short, with 16 bases between. This CDR3 has 15 residues. Written as DNA, the CDR3 is TGTGCCAGCTGGACGGACAGACGTTCTAACTATGGCTACACCTTC. It is translated as CASWTDRRSNYGYTF.

The CDR3 region has the DNA TGTGCCAGCGGGGAGATAGGGATCCCCTACGAGCAGTACTTC. Its translation is CASGEIGIPYEQYF. The genes are TRBV27 and TRBJ2-7; D might be TRBD2 (5 bases). The CDR3 has 14 amino acids. Germline V lookup: CDR1 MNHEY, CDR2 SMNVEV (reference sequence). The V end was cut by 8 bases, the J end by 2 bases, with 16 bases between.

V usage is TRBV4-1 and J usage is TRBJ1-6; a possible D gene is TRBD1 (5 bases). CDR1 and CDR2 from the germline V gene are MGHRA and YSYEKL. The CDR3 runs 14 residues. The V end was cut by 3 bases, the J end by 9 bases, with 12 bases between. The CDR3 spells CASSQTDGGSPLHF. The CDR3 DNA is TGCGCCAGCAGCCAGACGGACGGGGGTTCACCCCTCCACTTT.

The V gene is TRBV11-2, the J gene TRBJ1-5; 11 bases fit TRBD1. The germline gives CDR1 SGHAT, CDR2 FQNNGV. V was clipped by 5 bases and J by 6 bases; unmatched bases: 9. The CDR3 is 16 amino acids. The CDR3: CASSIGTGGRGQPQHF. The CDR3 DNA reads as TGTGCCAGCAGCATAGGGACAGGGGGAAGAGGTCAGCCCCAGCATTTT. Full variable domain (rest looked up from reference TRBV11-2 and TRBJ1-5): EAGVAQSPRYKIIEKRQSVAFWCNPISGHATLYWYQQILGQGPKLLIQFQNNGVVDDSQLPKDRFSAERLKGVDSTLKIQPAKLEDSAVYLCASSIGTGGRGQPQHFGDGTRLSIL.

This clone was seen a handful of times. This rearrangement joins TRBV19 to TRBJ2-5; 9 bases match TRBD2. The CDR3 is 15 amino acids. The ends lost 5 bases at V and 5 bases at J; junction bases unmatched: 9. The germline gives CDR1 LNHDA, CDR2 SQIVND (reference sequence). The CDR3 sequence is CASSRERGVRETQYF. For the CDR3, the DNA is TGTGCCAGTAGTCGTGAGCGGGGGGTCCGTGAGACCCAGTACTTC.

V gene TRBV6-5 combines with J gene TRBJ2-5, with 10 bases aligning to TRBD2. The J call may be incorrect, as the DNA end agrees better with TRBJ2-7. Germline values: CDR1 MNHEY, CDR2 SVGAGI. The CDR3 spans 15 residues. The CDR3 sequence: CASSYSSGGTYEQYF. The DNA for the CDR3 is TGTGCCAGCAGTTACAGTAGCGGGGGGACCTACGAGCAGTACTTC.

The chain employs TRBV19 and TRBJ1-1; D uncertain. Per the germline V gene, CDR1 is LNHDA and CDR2 is SQIVND (reference sequence). This CDR3 contains 13 residues. The V end was cut by 1 base, the J end by 3 bases, with 6 bases between. The CDR3 protein is CASSIGRDTEAFF. In DNA, the CDR3 is TGTGCCAGTAGTATAGGGCGGGACACTGAAGCTTTCTTT.

This chain joins TRBV5-1 and TRBJ2-5; TRBD1 might be the D (5 bases). Trimming shortened V by 3 bases and J by 3 bases, and 15 bases separated the two germline ends. CDR3 length equals 15 residues. CDR1 and CDR2 (germline): SGHRS, YFSETQ. CDR3 DNA: TGCGCCAGCAGCTCTGGAAGGGGTGAAGAAGAGACCCAGTACTTC. Its protein is CASSSGRGEEETQYF.

V gene TRBV30 combines with J gene TRBJ1-4; D is possibly TRBD1 (6 bases). The CDR3 spans 15 residues. The germline V gene encodes CDR1 GTSNPN and CDR2 SVGIG (reference sequence). V was trimmed by 0 bases and J by 7 bases, leaving 15 bases between them. The CDR3 bases are TGTGCCTGGAGTGTACAGGGAGGGTTTAGTGAAAAACTGTTTTTT. Translation: CAWSVQGGFSEKLFF.

J is TRBJ1-2 and V is TRBV6-5, with TRBD1 identical over 10 bases. The V gene's germline CDR1 is MNHEY and CDR2 SVGAGI. Germline trimming cut 2 bases from V and 7 bases from J; bases unmatched to any gene: 4. This CDR3 contains 14 residues. CDR3 loop: CASSYRDRGPGYTF. As DNA, the CDR3 is TGTGCCAGCAGTTACCGGGACAGGGGACCTGGCTACACCTTC.

The J gene is TRBJ1-1, the V gene TRBV6-1; D not certain. CDR1 is MNHNS and CDR2 is SASEGT in the germline V gene. The CDR3 length is 13 residues. The V and J ends lost 7 bases and 4 bases respectively, with 13 bases between them. CDR3 protein: CASIGFFTTEAFF. For the CDR3, the DNA is TGTGCCAGCATCGGTTTTTTCACCACTGAAGCTTTCTTT.

This clone was observed a few times. The rearrangement uses TRBV5-6 and TRBJ2-3; D is uncertain. The V end was cut by 7 bases, the J end by 0 bases, with 18 bases between. CDR1 is SGHDT, CDR2 YYEEEE, per germline. The CDR3 spans 16 residues. CDR3 residues: CASLNRPEASTDTQYF. The CDR3 bases are TGTGCCAGCCTTAACCGACCCGAGGCCAGCACAGATACGCAGTATTTT.

V usage is TRBV30 and J usage is TRBJ1-1; no definite D call. This CDR3 region has 13 residues. Per the germline V gene, CDR1 is GTSNPN and CDR2 is SVGIG (reference sequence). Trimming stripped 3 bases from V and 0 bases from J, with 8 bases between. The chain's CDR3 is CAWRQELNTEAFF. In DNA, the CDR3 is TGTGCCTGGAGGCAAGAGCTGAACACTGAAGCTTTCTTT.

This clone turned up a few times. The chain couples TRBV11-3 to TRBJ1-1; tentatively, D is TRBD1 (6 bases). V was pared by 5 bases and J by 5 bases, with 9 bases between. The CDR3 spans 12 residues. Germline CDR1 is SGHNT and CDR2 is YENEEA. The CDR3 DNA sequence: TGTGCCAGCAGCAGGGGGAGAACTGAAGCTTTCTTT. This gives the protein CASSRGRTEAFF.

In nucleotides, the CDR3 is TGTGCCAGCAGTGAATGGGCTAGCGGGAAGGAAGGTACGCAGTATTTT. This sequence encodes CASSEWASGKEGTQYF. This chain uses TRBV2 with TRBJ2-3; 9 bases match TRBD2. The CDR3 is made up of 16 amino acids. The V and J ends lost 2 bases and 8 bases, in that order; junction bases with no gene match: 11. Per the germline V gene, CDR1 is SNHLY and CDR2 is FYNNEI.

The rearrangement links TRBV5-1 to TRBJ2-2, with a tentative D call TRBD2 (5 bases). This CDR3 is 13 amino acids long. Trimming took off 4 bases at V and 4 bases at J, with 8 bases between the two ends. CDR1 is SGHRS, CDR2 YFSETQ, per germline. CDR3 in DNA: TGCGCCAGCAGCCCAGGACTCACCGGGGAGCTGTTTTTT. It encodes CASSPGLTGELFF.

The chain carries TRBV21-1 and TRBJ1-2; TRBD1 was called by the table and not checked on the DNA. TRBV21-1 is a listed pseudogene. The CDR3 has 19 residues. The CDR3 loop reads CASSKKMGDRGRANYGYTF. The CDR3 DNA sequence: TGTGCCAGCAGCAAAAAGATGGGGGACAGGGGGCGAGCTAACTATGGCTACACCTTC.

The chain uses TRBV19 and TRBJ2-1, with D perhaps matching TRBD1 (5 bases). Trimming left V 10 bases short and J 7 bases short, with 17 bases between. The CDR3 runs to 13 residues. Germline V gene sequence: CDR1 LNHDA, CDR2 SQIVND (reference sequence). In DNA form, the CDR3 reads TGTGCCACGAAGGAGACAGACTTTAATGAGCAGTTCTTC. It is translated as CATKETDFNEQFF.

The gene calls are TRBV7-2 and TRBJ2-2; TRBD1 agrees at 8 bases. V was clipped by 5 bases and J by 0 bases; unmatched bases: 2. Per the germline V gene, CDR1 is SGHTA and CDR2 is FQGNSA. The CDR3 has 15 amino acids. The CDR3 bases are TGTGCCAGCAGCCTACAGGGGGCGAACACCGGGGAGCTGTTTTTT. Translated: CASSLQGANTGELFF.